This TCR beta chain came from a study of cytomegalovirus exposure and HLA in healthy donors. The primer mix had 60 Vbeta and 13 Jbeta primers. The repertoire was sequenced with immunoSEQ multiplex PCR; TCRdb's copy has only in-frame clones and lacks some. The listing contains approximately 140,000 clones. CDR3 length equals 20 residues. V lost 0 bases, J lost 0 bases, and 11 bases stayed unmatched. Sample: PBMCs. The V gene is TRBV23-1, the J gene TRBJ2-6; 7 bases are a match to TRBD1. TRBV23-1 is an ORF; its function is uncertain. This clonotype was obtained from a woman between 18 and 30 years old in good health and CMV-seronegative. CDR3 region: CASSQSSGRDSSSGANVLTF. The DNA for the CDR3 is TGCGCCAGCAGTCAATCAAGCGGACGGGACAGTAGCTCTGGGGCCAACGTCCTGACTTTC.